Each of the 17 T cell receptor beta chains below was sequenced from the same sample in a study of cytomegalovirus exposure and HLA in healthy donors. Primers for the PCR totalled 60 Vbeta and 13 Jbeta. TCRdb's table, derived via immunoSEQ multiplex PCR, lists solely in-frame clones and lacks some. Its table records about 79,000 clones. Sequencing was done on a sample of PBMCs. These receptors were taken from a man in his thirties or forties in good health and CMV-seronegative.

The rearrangement joins TRBV5-5 to TRBJ2-7; 7 bases are shared with TRBD2. This CDR3 spans 15 amino acids. Per the germline V gene, CDR1 is SGHKS and CDR2 is YYEKEE (reference sequence). With V trimmed by 4 bases and J by 2 bases, 9 bases remained unmatched. The CDR3 is CASSAGVTETYEQYF. CDR3 sequence (DNA): TGTGCCAGCAGCGCGGGGGTTACAGAAACCTACGAGCAGTACTTC.

The chain couples TRBV5-5 to TRBJ1-2; D gene unclear. Germline assignment: CDR1 SGHKS and CDR2 YYEKEE (reference sequence). The ends were cut back, 6 bases at V and 5 bases at J, with 17 bases in the middle. The CDR3 has 14 residues. The CDR3 region is CASTRTPVEYGYTF. CDR3 sequence (DNA): TGTGCCAGCACTCGGACTCCCGTCGAATATGGCTACACCTTC.

The J gene is TRBJ1-5, the V gene TRBV18; the match to TRBD1 covers 7 bases. Trimming at V came to 3 bases and at J to 4 bases, leaving 6 bases not matched to a gene. In germline, CDR1 is KGHSH, CDR2 LQKENI. CDR3 length: 15 amino acids. Here the CDR3 DNA reads TGTGCCAGCTCACCCCTACAGGGGTTTAATCAGCCCCAGCATTTT. Its translation: CASSPLQGFNQPQHF.

CDR3 region: CASSPGSGRGDEQYF. The CDR3 DNA is TGTGCCAGCAGCCCCGGGAGCGGGAGGGGCGACGAGCAGTACTTC. The chain couples TRBV5-4 to TRBJ2-7; 10 bases are a match to TRBD2. This CDR3 comprises 15 residues. Germline CDR1 SGHNT, CDR2 YYREEE (reference sequence). Trimming cost V 4 bases and J 5 bases; bases outside gene matches: 9.

The V gene is TRBV27, the J gene TRBJ1-5, with 8 bases aligning to TRBD1. CDR3 length equals 20 residues. Per germline, CDR1 MNHEY and CDR2 SMNVEV (reference sequence). J lost 0 bases, V lost 2 bases, and 15 bases had no gene match. The CDR3 sequence is CASSLRGSGTGAYSNQPQHF. DNA of the CDR3: TGTGCCAGCAGTTTACGGGGGTCGGGGACAGGAGCATATAGCAATCAGCCCCAGCATTTT.

Remarks on this clone: Mismatch with germline at one junction end may stem from a read error. The DNA of the CDR3 is TGTGCCCCCAGCGAAAGCAGGGCAATAGATTATCACACCGGGGAGCTGTTTTTT. It encodes CAPSESRAIDYHTGELFF. The genes are TRBV15 and TRBJ2-2; tentative D call: TRBD1 (5 bases). Germline lookup yields CDR1 LNHNV and CDR2 YYDKDF (reference sequence). The CDR3 spans 18 residues.

This chain joins TRBV29-1 and TRBJ2-1; D ambiguous. Germline CDR1 SQVTM, CDR2 ANQGSEA. The germline V and J ends were trimmed by 5 bases and 0 bases, with 11 bases remaining between them. This CDR3 region has 14 residues. The CDR3 DNA is TGCAGCGTTCTCGGGTTATTCTCCTACAATGAGCAGTTCTTC. Protein: CSVLGLFSYNEQFF.

The chain carries TRBV7-2 and TRBJ1-5; possible D gene TRBD1, 5 bases. This CDR3 is 15 amino acids long. Looked up from germline, CDR1 is SGHTA and CDR2 is FQGNSA. V was pared by 3 bases and J by 0 bases, with 9 bases between. CDR3 DNA: TGTGCCAGCAGCTTCTGGGGACTTAGCAATCAGCCCCAGCATTTT. This sequence encodes CASSFWGLSNQPQHF. The variable domain in full, completed from reference TRBV7-2 and TRBJ1-5, reads GAGVSQSPSNKVTEKGKDVELRCDPISGHTALYWYRQSLGQGLEFLIYFQGNSAPDKSGLPSDRFSAERTGGSVSTLTIQRTQQEDSAVYLCASSFWGLSNQPQHFGDGTRLSIL.

The J gene is TRBJ2-7, the V gene TRBV19; 7 bases are shared with TRBD2. Losses at the gene ends were 1 base for V and 0 bases for J; bases not matched to a gene: 6. The germline V gene has CDR1 LNHDA and CDR2 SQIVND (reference sequence). The CDR3 loop spans 16 amino acids. Here the CDR3 DNA reads TGTGCCAGTAGTATAGTATCCAGCGGGGCCTCCTACGAGCAGTACTTC. Translation: CASSIVSSGASYEQYF.

CDR3 sequence reads: CASRLEGPGGVRYGYTF. The CDR3 DNA reads TGTGCAAGTCGCTTAGAAGGGCCAGGGGGTGTAAGATATGGCTACACCTTC. J is TRBJ1-2 and V is TRBV12-2; the DNA was not compared with TRBD1, the D call given in the table. TRBV12-2 is marked as a pseudogene. This CDR3 has 17 amino acids.

The V and J genes are TRBV29-1 and TRBJ1-1, with 7 positions matching TRBD1. CDR3 length: 13 amino acids. In germline, CDR1 is SQVTM, CDR2 ANQGSEA. After removal of 7 bases from V and 0 bases from J, the junction contained 5 bases not matched to a gene. CDR3 sequence: CSAWDRLNTEAFF. In nucleotides, the CDR3 is TGCAGCGCTTGGGACAGATTGAACACTGAAGCTTTCTTT.

V is TRBV19 and J is TRBJ1-3; 8 bases map to TRBD1. The CDR3 has 14 residues. V trimming: 9 bases; J trimming: 0 bases; junction bases outside the gene matches: 4. The germline V gene has CDR1 LNHDA and CDR2 SQIVND (reference sequence). The CDR3 bases are TGTGCCAGCCGGGACAGGAGCTCTGGAAACACCATATATTTT. Protein product: CASRDRSSGNTIYF.

The V call is TRBV7-8, the J call TRBJ2-2; 14 nucleotides line up with TRBD2. The ends lost 2 bases at V and 7 bases at J; junction bases unmatched: 3. Per the germline V gene, CDR1 is SGHVS and CDR2 is FQNEAQ. The CDR3 consists of 16 residues. The CDR3: CASSLRLAGGIGELFF. CDR3 nucleotides: TGTGCCAGCAGCTTACGACTAGCGGGGGGGATCGGGGAGCTGTTTTTT.

The V and J genes are TRBV7-3 and TRBJ1-1, with 11 bases matching TRBD1. The CDR3 runs 19 residues. The germline V gene encodes CDR1 SGHTA and CDR2 FQGTGA. With 4 bases clipped from V and 0 bases from J, the junction kept 13 bases outside the gene matches. In nucleotides, the CDR3 is TGTGCCAGCAGCTCGCTTACCCCGGGACAGGGGGTAGTGAACACTGAAGCTTTCTTT. Translating it yields CASSSLTPGQGVVNTEAFF.

The chain is built from TRBV11-2 and TRBJ2-6; 9 bases match TRBD1. Germline loops: CDR1 SGHAT, CDR2 FQNNGV. V shed 5 bases, J shed 1 base, and the junction held 12 bases outside the gene matches. This CDR3 has 19 residues. CDR3 sequence: CASSPRGTGFLSGANVLTF. The CDR3 bases are TGTGCCAGCAGCCCACGAGGGACAGGGTTCCTGTCTGGGGCCAACGTCCTGACTTTC. The full variable domain, rest sourced from reference TRBV11-2 and TRBJ2-6, is EAGVAQSPRYKIIEKRQSVAFWCNPISGHATLYWYQQILGQGPKLLIQFQNNGVVDDSQLPKDRFSAERLKGVDSTLKIQPAKLEDSAVYLCASSPRGTGFLSGANVLTFGAGSRLTVL.

The CDR3 loop reads CASSTTGGDNYGYTF. The CDR3 DNA sequence: TGTGCCAGCAGTACGACAGGGGGCGATAACTATGGCTACACCTTC. The rearrangement joins TRBV28 to TRBJ1-2; 10 bases line up with TRBD1. Germline trimming cut 5 bases from V and 1 base from J; bases unmatched to any gene: 4. CDR1 is MDHEN and CDR2 is SYDVKM in the germline V gene. This CDR3 spans 15 amino acids.

The V gene is TRBV7-2, the J gene TRBJ1-1, with D perhaps matching TRBD1 (6 bases). This CDR3 spans 14 amino acids. From germline, CDR1 is SGHTA and CDR2 FQGNSA. The germline V and J ends were trimmed by 5 bases and 4 bases, with 14 bases remaining between them. Written as DNA, the CDR3 is TGTGCCAGCAGCCCACAGGGACGGGGCACTGAAGCTTTCTTT. Translating gives CASSPQGRGTEAFF.